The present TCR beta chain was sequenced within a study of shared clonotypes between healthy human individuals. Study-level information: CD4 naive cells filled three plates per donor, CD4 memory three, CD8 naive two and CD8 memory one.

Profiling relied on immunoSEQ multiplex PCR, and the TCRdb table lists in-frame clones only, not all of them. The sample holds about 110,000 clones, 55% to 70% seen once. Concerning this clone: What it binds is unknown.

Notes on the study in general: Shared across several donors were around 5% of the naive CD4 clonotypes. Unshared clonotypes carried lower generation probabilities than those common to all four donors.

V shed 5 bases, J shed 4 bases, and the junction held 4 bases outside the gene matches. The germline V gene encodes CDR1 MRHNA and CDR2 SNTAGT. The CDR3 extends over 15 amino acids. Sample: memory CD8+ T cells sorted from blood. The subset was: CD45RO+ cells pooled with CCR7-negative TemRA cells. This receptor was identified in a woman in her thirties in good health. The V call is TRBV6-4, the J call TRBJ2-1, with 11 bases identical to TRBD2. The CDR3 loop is CASSPGTSGYNEQFF. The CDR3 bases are TGTGCCAGCAGTCCCGGGACTAGCGGATACAATGAGCAGTTCTTC.